This T cell receptor beta chain was recorded in a study of a mutant IDH1 vaccine in newly diagnosed glioma. Study as a whole: The earlier regimen, radiotherapy, temozolomide, or both, was most often both. Weeks 35 and 47 hosted visits V12 and V13, respectively.

As to time point: week 35, safety follow-up. A single vaccine dose contained 300 ug of mutant IDH1 20-mer peptide, and topical imiquimod was used with it. J gave up 4 bases and V 4 bases, and 4 bases lay outside the gene matches. Germline V gives CDR1 LNHDA, CDR2 SQIVND (reference sequence). The CDR3 is 13 amino acids. In regard to this clone: Its antigen is unidentified.

Only in-frame clones appear in the TCRdb table, and some are missing; sequencing was by immunoSEQ multiplex PCR. The data hold 60,000 to 75,000 clones, with around nine tenths observed a single time. The receptor's source is a man aged 25 to 40 with glioma. This specimen was PBMCs, taken from a glioma patient whose treatment included an IDH1 peptide vaccine. V is TRBV19 and J is TRBJ2-7; 7 nucleotides match TRBD1. CDR3 residues: CASSRTGLYEQYF. In nucleotides, the CDR3 is TGTGCCAGTAGTAGGACAGGACTTTACGAGCAGTACTTC.